One sample yielded the 25 T cell receptor beta chains listed below, sequenced in a study of shared clonotypes between healthy human individuals. The data were produced by immunoSEQ multiplex PCR, yet TCRdb's version contains in-frame clones alone and is incomplete. The data show roughly 2,300,000 clones, with about 90% seen just once and approximately 0.4% held by the top ten. Sequencing was performed on naive CD4+ T cells from PBMCs. As to subset: CD45RA+ positively selected. The receptors originated from a man younger than 30 in good health. Some clones in this sample may be carry-over from other donors' samples.

This chain links TRBV11-2 with TRBJ2-3; tentatively, D is TRBD2 (7 bases). The CDR3 runs to 17 residues. The germline gives CDR1 SGHAT, CDR2 FQNNGV. Trimming removed 0 bases at V and 1 base at J, with 14 bases between. CDR3 nucleotides: TGTGCCAGCAGCTTAGACGGGGGCGGGGGCCGCACAGATACGCAGTATTTT. Translation: CASSLDGGGGRTDTQYF.

The V gene is TRBV5-1, the J gene TRBJ2-7, with D perhaps assigned TRBD1 or TRBD2 (5 bases each). Trimming took off 2 bases at V and 2 bases at J, with 14 bases between the two ends. Germline V gene data show CDR1 as SGHRS and CDR2 as YFSETQ. This CDR3 region has 15 residues. The CDR3 sequence: CASSFRPEDTYEQYF. CDR3 in DNA: TGCGCCAGCAGCTTTAGGCCGGAGGACACCTACGAGCAGTACTTC.

The chain joins TRBV29-1 to TRBJ2-3; D uncertain. The CDR3 extends over 14 amino acids. Germline CDR1 and CDR2: SQVTM and ANQGSEA. Trimming cost V 4 bases and J 7 bases, with 18 bases left between them. Here the CDR3 DNA reads TGCAGCGTTGTCCCCACAAACGAAAGAAATACGCAGTATTTT. Its translation is CSVVPTNERNTQYF.

V and J are TRBV7-9 and TRBJ2-3; no clear D gene. The CDR3 runs to 16 residues. The germline V and J ends were trimmed by 7 bases and 2 bases, with 19 bases remaining between them. Looked up from germline, CDR1 is SEHNR and CDR2 is FQNEAQ (reference sequence). In DNA, the CDR3 is TGTGCCAGCATACGGCTAGAGCCCCCATCCACAGATACGCAGTATTTT. This translates into CASIRLEPPSTDTQYF. The full variable domain, in which reference TRBV7-9 and TRBJ2-3 provide the parts outside the CDR3, is DTGVSQNPRHKITKRGQNVTFRCDPISEHNRLYWYRQTLGQGPEFLTYFQNEAQLEKSRLLSDRFSAERPKGSFSTLEIQRTEQGDSAMYLCASIRLEPPSTDTQYFGPGTRLTVL.

V and J are TRBV18 and TRBJ2-1, with 7 nucleotides matching TRBD2. From germline, CDR1 is KGHSH and CDR2 LQKENI. The ends lost 2 bases at V and 1 base at J; junction bases unmatched: 8. This CDR3 is 17 amino acids long. The CDR3, as DNA: TGTGCCAGCTCACCATGGGGGGGAAGTGGATCCTACAATGAGCAGTTCTTC. Protein sequence: CASSPWGGSGSYNEQFF.

Points on this clone: The identical CDR3 is also encoded by other nucleotide sequences in the sample. The rearrangement links TRBV27 to TRBJ1-2; no clear D. This CDR3 is 13 amino acids long. Germline CDR1 is MNHEY and CDR2 is SMNVEV (reference sequence). Between the trimmed V and J ends, which lost 4 bases and 2 bases, there was a span of 8 bases. Written as DNA, the CDR3 is TGTGCCAGCAGTTCGACGGGAAACTATGGCTACACCTTC. Residues: CASSSTGNYGYTF.

V usage is TRBV20-1 and J usage is TRBJ2-7; no firm D call. The V gene lost 6 bases and the J gene lost 6 bases, with 12 bases spanning the gap. The CDR3 is 11 residues long. The germline V gene has CDR1 DFQATT and CDR2 SNEGSKA (reference sequence). The CDR3 DNA reads as TGCAGTGCACCCCGCTTCGGCGAGCAGTACTTC. Protein sequence: CSAPRFGEQYF.

Remarks on this clone: Within the sample, other DNA sequences also encode this same CDR3. The chain couples TRBV27 to TRBJ2-7, with D hard to call. Germline V gene sequence: CDR1 MNHEY, CDR2 SMNVEV (reference sequence). The CDR3 consists of 15 residues. The V gene lost 0 bases and the J gene lost 0 bases, with 9 bases spanning the gap. In DNA, the CDR3 is TGTGCCAGCAGTTTATCTACCGGAAGCTCCTACGAGCAGTACTTC. Translation: CASSLSTGSSYEQYF.

The CDR3 region has the DNA TGTGCCAGCTCACCTGAGGGGGGCGGATACGAGCAGTACTTC. Its protein product is CASSPEGGGYEQYF. The gene calls are TRBV18 and TRBJ2-7; D might be TRBD1 or TRBD2, each matching 6 bases. V dropped 3 bases and J dropped 4 bases, with 13 bases sitting between them. Per the germline V gene, CDR1 is KGHSH and CDR2 is LQKENI. CDR3 length equals 14 residues.

This clone appeared a single time. The rearrangement links TRBV12-5 to TRBJ2-1; the match to TRBD2 covers 8 bases. The CDR3 spans 17 residues. The junction had 16 bases not matched to a gene; V was cut back by 6 bases and J by 6 bases. Germline V gene sequence: CDR1 LGHNT, CDR2 FRNRAP. The CDR3 is CASGYPGGAQILNEQFF. The CDR3 region has the DNA TGTGCTAGTGGCTACCCGGGGGGGGCTCAAATCCTCAATGAGCAGTTCTTC. The whole variable domain, filled in from reference TRBV12-5 and TRBJ2-1, reads DARVTQTPRHKVTEMGQEVTMRCQPILGHNTVFWYRQTMMQGLELLAYFRNRAPLDDSGMPKDRFSAEMPDATLATLKIQPSEPRDSAVYFCASGYPGGAQILNEQFFGPGTRLTVL.

The chain couples TRBV27 to TRBJ2-5, with D perhaps TRBD1 or TRBD2 (5 bases each). In germline, CDR1 is MNHEY, CDR2 SMNVEV (reference sequence). V was pared by 3 bases and J by 5 bases, with 13 bases between. The length of the CDR3 is 14 residues. The CDR3 loop reads CASSLTRWGETQYF. The CDR3 DNA is TGTGCCAGCAGTTTGACTCGCTGGGGGGAGACCCAGTACTTC.

CDR3 region: CASTRDVTYEQYF. CDR3 DNA: TGTGCCAGCACTAGGGACGTAACATACGAGCAGTACTTC. The rearrangement joins TRBV7-2 to TRBJ2-7, with D perhaps TRBD1 or TRBD2 (5 bases each). Looked up from germline, CDR1 is SGHTA and CDR2 is FQGNSA. CDR3 size: 13 residues. V was clipped by 7 bases and J by 4 bases, with 14 bases between them.

J is TRBJ1-2 and V is TRBV18; no clear D. CDR1 and CDR2 (germline): KGHSH, LQKENI. V gave up 6 bases and J gave up 5 bases, with 25 bases separating them. This CDR3 is built from 17 residues. The CDR3 sequence: CASSPPNAAALGYGYTF. For the CDR3, the DNA is TGTGCCAGCTCTCCCCCTAACGCGGCGGCGTTAGGGTATGGCTACACCTTC. Full variable domain (outside the CDR3, taken from reference TRBV18 and TRBJ1-2): NAGVMQNPRHLVRRRGQEARLRCSPMKGHSHVYWYRQLPEEGLKFMVYLQKENIIDESGMPKERFSAEFPKEGPSILRIQQVVRGDSAAYFCASSPPNAAALGYGYTFGSGTRLTVV.

This clone showed up just a few times. The chain couples TRBV29-1 to TRBJ1-1; D call uncertain. V was clipped by 6 bases and J by 5 bases, with 19 bases between them. Germline CDR1 SQVTM, CDR2 ANQGSEA. CDR3 length: 14 residues. In nucleotides, the CDR3 is TGCAGCGTGGCCTTACGGGCCGGGGTAACTGAAGCTTTCTTT. The encoded protein is CSVALRAGVTEAFF.

The V and J genes are TRBV11-2 and TRBJ2-3; D not certain. The CDR3 is 14 amino acids. V was clipped by 2 bases and J by 8 bases, with 14 bases between them. CDR1 and CDR2 from the germline V gene are SGHAT and FQNNGV. This CDR3 is CASSLPPPLSTQYF. The DNA for the CDR3 is TGTGCCAGCAGCTTACCACCCCCCTTGAGTACGCAGTATTTT.

The chain links TRBV2 to TRBJ2-1; D may be TRBD1 or TRBD2 (6 bases each). Germline CDR1 reads SNHLY; CDR2 reads FYNNEI. The CDR3 length is 13 residues. V lost 6 bases to trimming and J lost 8 bases, with 14 bases between them. The CDR3 nucleotides are TGTGCCAGCAGCGGGGGCCACGCCGATGAGCAGTTCTTC. This encodes CASSGGHADEQFF.

The chain combines TRBV27 with TRBJ1-1; 10 bases agree with TRBD1. The CDR3 consists of 15 residues. Trimming removed 6 bases from V and 10 bases from J; junction bases left unmatched: 14. The V gene's germline CDR1 is MNHEY and CDR2 SMNVEV (reference sequence). This CDR3 reads CASSLRDRGPEGAFF. DNA of the CDR3: TGTGCCAGCAGCCTGAGGGACAGGGGCCCGGAAGGAGCTTTCTTT.

The rearrangement joins TRBV6-9 to TRBJ2-2; D tentatively reads TRBD1 or TRBD2 (5 bases each). Germline V gene sequence: CDR1 MNHGY, CDR2 SVAAGI. V lost 9 bases and J lost 2, with 34 bases in between. The CDR3 is 21 amino acids. In DNA form, the CDR3 reads TGTGCCAGGCTCCGAGGGGCTTTGACGGGGCGCCTCGACCCTAACACCGGGGAGCTGTTTTTT. It is translated as CARLRGALTGRLDPNTGELFF.

This clone was detected only once. The chain has TRBV27 and TRBJ2-7; D not certain. V lost 6 bases to trimming and J lost 0 bases, with 12 bases between them. The V gene's germline CDR1 is MNHEY and CDR2 SMNVEV (reference sequence). This CDR3 spans 14 amino acids. CDR3: CASRTTLSSYEQYF. For the CDR3, the DNA is TGTGCCAGCAGGACGACGTTGTCCTCCTACGAGCAGTACTTC.

The J gene is TRBJ2-3, the V gene TRBV9, with 13 positions matching TRBD2. CDR1 and CDR2 (germline): SGDLS, YYNGEE. J lost 0 bases, V lost 3 bases, and 7 bases had no gene match. The CDR3 contains 18 residues. Here the CDR3 DNA reads TGTGCCAGCAGCGCCGGGACTAGCGGGAAGTCTAGCACAGATACGCAGTATTTT. It specifies CASSAGTSGKSSTDTQYF.

In its sample, this clone was seen once. The chain has TRBV5-6 and TRBJ1-3; 7 bases map to TRBD1. Germline V gene lookup returns CDR1 SGHDT and CDR2 YYEEEE. The CDR3 is 17 residues long. Trimming cost V 0 bases and J 3 bases; bases outside gene matches: 9. The CDR3 nucleotides are TGTGCCAGCAGCTTGGATCCAGGGGGTTCTTTTGGAAACACCATATATTTT. Protein product: CASSLDPGGSFGNTIYF.

The CDR3 bases are TGCGCCAGCAGCCAAGATTACGGGGGATATGGCTACACCTTC. As protein: CASSQDYGGYGYTF. The chain joins TRBV4-3 to TRBJ1-2; D perhaps matches TRBD1 (5 bases). V lost 0 bases, J lost 5 bases, and 10 bases lay in between. The CDR3 has 14 residues. CDR1 is LGHNA, CDR2 YSLEER, per germline.

The V call is TRBV19, the J call TRBJ2-3; D gene unclear. CDR3 length: 11 residues. Germline V gene lookup returns CDR1 LNHDA and CDR2 SQIVND (reference sequence). V lost 4 bases and J 15 bases, leaving 14 bases between the germline ends. CDR3 protein: CASSNAGSPYF. CDR3 bases: TGTGCCAGTAGTAACGCCGGGTCCCCCTATTTT. The entire variable domain, with the rest obtained from reference TRBV19 and TRBJ2-3, is as follows: DGGITQSPKYLFRKEGQNVTLSCEQNLNHDAMYWYRQDPGQGLRLIYYSQIVNDFQKGDIAEGYSVSREKKESFPLTVTSAQKNPTAFYLCASSNAGSPYFGPGTRLTVL.

This clone was found a few times. The rearrangement uses TRBV29-1 and TRBJ2-7, with 13 bases lining up with TRBD2. This CDR3 spans 14 amino acids. Looked up from germline, CDR1 is SQVTM and CDR2 is ANQGSEA. The V gene end was trimmed by 4 bases and the J gene end by 5 bases; junction bases not matched to a gene: 5. The CDR3 DNA reads TGCAGCGTTGCACCGGGACTAGCGGGAAACGAGCAGTACTTC. It translates to CSVAPGLAGNEQYF.

The chain joins TRBV4-1 to TRBJ1-4, with D hard to call. The CDR3 spans 15 residues. V gave up 5 bases and J gave up 2 bases, with 12 bases separating them. The germline V gene encodes CDR1 MGHRA and CDR2 YSYEKL. The CDR3 protein is CASSSWMWTNEKLFF. CDR3 in DNA: TGCGCCAGCAGCTCTTGGATGTGGACTAATGAAAAACTGTTTTTT.